This TCR beta chain came from a study of T-cell reconstitution after alpha-beta-depleted transplantation in children. V gave up 6 bases and J gave up 2 bases; unmatched junction bases: 5. The CDR3 is 15 residues long. Germline values: CDR1 MNHNS, CDR2 SASEGT. This clonotype was detected ten times or more. Antigen unknown. Findings of the study overall: Several hundred expanded graft clones reportedly were the source of alpha-beta T cells about two months after transplant. Among T cells one year after transplant, newly produced cells accounted for most counts and diversity. Some patients showed high day-60 TCRbeta diversity, which derived from surviving recipient T cells and thymic progenitors.

Unique molecular identifiers were used to barcode this TCRbeta library. Using its own MiXCR run on the PCR reads, TCRdb lists one record per CDR3 protein. The table has some 600,000 distinct CDR3 sequences, 10% to 15% seen once. The receptor was derived from a male patient between 10 and 17 years old who had a stem cell transplant for acute myeloid leukemia, so the T cells may come from the graft donor. The chain employs TRBV6-1 and TRBJ2-1; 9 bases map to TRBD2. Sequenced here: PBMCs, mostly from graft donor cells, sampled 360 days after TCRalphabeta/CD19-depleted stem cell transplant. CDR3 sequence: CASRKSGRTYNEQFF. CDR3 DNA: TGTGCCAGCAGGAAGAGCGGGAGGACCTACAATGAGCAGTTCTTC.